The 11 T cell receptor beta chains below were found in one sample sequenced in a study of T cell responses to AZD1222 COVID-19 vaccine. TCRdb's table, derived via immunoSEQ multiplex PCR, lists solely in-frame clones and lacks some. In the table there are about 150,000 clones, roughly 89% of which are singletons. The sequenced sample was peripheral blood, obtained on day 0 of AZD1222 vaccination. These receptors all stem from an adult in good health.

The rearrangement links TRBV3-1 (or the pseudogene TRBV3-2) to TRBJ2-4; no clear D gene. Germline V gives CDR1 LGHDT, CDR2 YNNKEL (reference sequence). The germline V and J ends were trimmed by 1 base and 2 bases, with 15 bases remaining between them. The CDR3 loop spans 17 amino acids. CDR3 in DNA: TGTGCCAGCAGCCAAGGGCACCTAATTACACCCAAAAACATTCAGTACTTC. This translates into CASSQGHLITPKNIQYF.

The rearrangement uses TRBV5-6 and TRBJ1-5; D may be TRBD1 (6 bases). The germline V gene encodes CDR1 SGHDT and CDR2 YYEEEE. With 1 base removed from V and 6 bases from J, the gap between germline ends came to 14 bases. This CDR3 has 15 amino acids. The CDR3 DNA sequence: TGTGCCAGCAGCTTGCATTCAGGGGAAGTTCAGCCCCAGCATTTT. This encodes CASSLHSGEVQPQHF.

V gene TRBV28 combines with J gene TRBJ1-2; no clear D. Trimming left V 5 bases short and J 3 bases short, with 7 bases between. Per germline, CDR1 MDHEN and CDR2 SYDVKM. The CDR3 length is 12 residues. CDR3 in amino acids: CASSDMDYGYTF. The CDR3 DNA follows: TGTGCCAGCAGTGATATGGACTATGGCTACACCTTC.

The chain joins TRBV9 to TRBJ2-1, with D tentatively TRBD2 (6 bases). Trimming removed 4 bases from V and 0 bases from J, with 17 bases in between. CDR3 size: 17 residues. Germline V gives CDR1 SGDLS, CDR2 YYNGEE. CDR3 in amino acids: CASSLERVLSSYNEQFF. As DNA, the CDR3 is TGTGCCAGCAGCCTCGAGCGGGTCCTAAGCTCCTACAATGAGCAGTTCTTC.

This chain uses TRBV11-3 with TRBJ2-3; 9 bases are a match to TRBD2. After removal of 1 base from V and 1 base from J, the junction contained 0 bases not matched to a gene. Per the germline V gene, CDR1 is SGHNT and CDR2 is YENEEA. The CDR3 has 15 amino acids. DNA for the CDR3: TGTGCCAGCAGCTTAGGGACTAGCGGCACAGATACGCAGTATTTT. Encoded protein: CASSLGTSGTDTQYF.

This chain joins TRBV6-5 and TRBJ2-7; D gene unclear. The length of the CDR3 is 13 residues. The V gene's germline CDR1 is MNHEY and CDR2 SVGAGI. Deletions cut 6 bases from V and 6 bases from J, with 15 bases between. Here the CDR3 reads CASSHGMQSEQYF. CDR3 nucleotides: TGTGCCAGCAGCCATGGAATGCAGAGCGAGCAGTACTTC.

V is TRBV12-3 or TRBV12-4 and J is TRBJ2-3; D is perhaps TRBD1 or TRBD2 (5 bases each). V shed 4 bases and J shed 3 bases, with 8 bases lying between them. The CDR3 covers 13 residues. In DNA, the CDR3 is TGTGCCAGCAGTTCCTGGGGGACAGATACGCAGTATTTT. It encodes CASSSWGTDTQYF.

Only one count was recorded for this clone. The chain recombines TRBV10-3 with TRBJ2-5, with 16 bases that match TRBD2. The CDR3 covers 15 residues. The V and J ends lost 11 bases and 3 bases, in that order; junction bases with no gene match: 6. CDR1 is ENHRY and CDR2 is SYGVKD in the germline V gene. CDR3 loop: CAAAGLAGGKETQYF. CDR3 coding DNA: TGTGCCGCCGCGGGACTAGCGGGAGGGAAAGAGACCCAGTACTTC.

The chain joins TRBV12-3 or TRBV12-4 to TRBJ2-7; 7 nucleotides align to TRBD2. Trimming at V came to 4 bases and at J to 2 bases, leaving 2 bases not matched to a gene. The CDR3 covers 13 residues. DNA for the CDR3: TGTGCCAGCAGTTGGGGGGGAGCCTACGAGCAGTACTTC. Protein product: CASSWGGAYEQYF.

This chain joins TRBV9 and TRBJ2-7, with TRBD1 as a possible D gene (6 bases). Trimming shortened V by 6 bases and J by 6 bases, and 13 bases separated the two germline ends. CDR1 and CDR2 from the germline V gene are SGDLS and YYNGEE. The CDR3 totals 12 residues. Here the CDR3 reads CASNTGMGEQYF. The CDR3 nucleotides are TGTGCCAGCAACACAGGGATGGGCGAGCAGTACTTC.

The V and J genes are TRBV6-1 and TRBJ2-2, with D possibly being TRBD2 (5 bases). Trimming removed 3 bases from V and 6 bases from J, with 20 bases in between. The CDR3 totals 17 residues. CDR1 and CDR2 from the germline V gene are MNHNS and SASEGT. CDR3 DNA: TGTGCCAGCAGTGAGGACTGGGGTAGGGCCGGGTCCGGGGAGCTGTTTTTT. The encoded protein is CASSEDWGRAGSGELFF.